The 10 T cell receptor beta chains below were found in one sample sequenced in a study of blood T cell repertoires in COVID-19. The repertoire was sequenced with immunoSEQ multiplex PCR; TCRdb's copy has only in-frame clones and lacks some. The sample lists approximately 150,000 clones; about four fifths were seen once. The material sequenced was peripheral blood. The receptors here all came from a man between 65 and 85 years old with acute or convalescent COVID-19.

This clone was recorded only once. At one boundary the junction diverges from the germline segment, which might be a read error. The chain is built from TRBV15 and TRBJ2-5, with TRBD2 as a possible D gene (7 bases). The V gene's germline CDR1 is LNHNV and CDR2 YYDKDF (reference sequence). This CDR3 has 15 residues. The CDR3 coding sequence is TGTGCCGCCAGCAGAGTCGCGGGGGCTGGGGAGACCCAGTACTTC. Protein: CAASRVAGAGETQYF.

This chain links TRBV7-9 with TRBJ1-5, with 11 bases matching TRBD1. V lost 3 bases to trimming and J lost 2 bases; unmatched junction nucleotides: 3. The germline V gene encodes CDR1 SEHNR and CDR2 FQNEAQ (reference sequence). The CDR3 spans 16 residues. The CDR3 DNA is TGTGCCAGCAGCTTGGACAGGGGGCAAGGCAATCAGCCCCAGCATTTT. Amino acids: CASSLDRGQGNQPQHF. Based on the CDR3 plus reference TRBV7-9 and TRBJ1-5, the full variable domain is DTGVSQNPRHKITKRGQNVTFRCDPISEHNRLYWYRQTLGQGPEFLTYFQNEAQLEKSRLLSDRFSAERPKGSFSTLEIQRTEQGDSAMYLCASSLDRGQGNQPQHFGDGTRLSIL.

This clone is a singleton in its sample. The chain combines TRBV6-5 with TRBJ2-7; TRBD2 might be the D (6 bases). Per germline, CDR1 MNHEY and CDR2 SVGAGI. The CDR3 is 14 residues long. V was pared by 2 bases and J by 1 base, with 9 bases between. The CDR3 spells CASSYQEGSYEQYF. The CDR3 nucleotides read TGTGCCAGCAGTTACCAGGAGGGGTCCTACGAGCAGTACTTC.

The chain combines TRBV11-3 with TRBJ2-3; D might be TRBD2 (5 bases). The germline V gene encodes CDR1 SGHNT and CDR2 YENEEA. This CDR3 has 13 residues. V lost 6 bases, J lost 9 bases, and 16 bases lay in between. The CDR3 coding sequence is TGTGCCAGCAGAGGTCGAGAGGGTGGAACGCAGTATTTT. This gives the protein CASRGREGGTQYF.

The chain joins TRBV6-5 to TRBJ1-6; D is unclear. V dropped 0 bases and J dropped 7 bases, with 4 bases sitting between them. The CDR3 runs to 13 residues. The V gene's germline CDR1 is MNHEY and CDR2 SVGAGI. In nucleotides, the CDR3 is TGTGCCAGCAGTTACTCGAGGAATTCACCCCTCCACTTT. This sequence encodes CASSYSRNSPLHF.

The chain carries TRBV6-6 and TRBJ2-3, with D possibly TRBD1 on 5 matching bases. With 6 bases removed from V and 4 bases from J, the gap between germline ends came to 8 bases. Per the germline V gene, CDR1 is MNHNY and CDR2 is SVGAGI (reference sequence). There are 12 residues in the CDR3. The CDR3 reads CASSPGPDTQYF. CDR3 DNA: TGTGCCAGCAGCCCAGGGCCAGATACGCAGTATTTT.

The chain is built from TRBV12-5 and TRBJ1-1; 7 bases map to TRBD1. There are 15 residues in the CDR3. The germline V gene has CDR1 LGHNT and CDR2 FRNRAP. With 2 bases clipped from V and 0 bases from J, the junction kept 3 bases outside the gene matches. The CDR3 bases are TGTGCTAGTGGTTTGTACAGGGGCATGAACACTGAAGCTTTCTTT. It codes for CASGLYRGMNTEAFF.

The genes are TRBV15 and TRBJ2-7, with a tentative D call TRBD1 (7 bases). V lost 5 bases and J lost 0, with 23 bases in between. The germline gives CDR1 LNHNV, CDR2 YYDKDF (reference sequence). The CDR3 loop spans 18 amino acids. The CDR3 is CATSGGGAEDSHSYEQYF. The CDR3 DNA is TGTGCCACCAGCGGAGGGGGCGCCGAGGATTCCCACTCCTACGAGCAGTACTTC.

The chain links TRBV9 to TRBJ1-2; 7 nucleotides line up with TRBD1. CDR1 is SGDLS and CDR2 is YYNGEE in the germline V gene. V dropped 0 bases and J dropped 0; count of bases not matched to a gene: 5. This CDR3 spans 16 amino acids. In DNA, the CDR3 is TGTGCCAGCAGCGTAGAAGAAACAGGGGCTAACTATGGCTACACCTTC. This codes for CASSVEETGANYGYTF.

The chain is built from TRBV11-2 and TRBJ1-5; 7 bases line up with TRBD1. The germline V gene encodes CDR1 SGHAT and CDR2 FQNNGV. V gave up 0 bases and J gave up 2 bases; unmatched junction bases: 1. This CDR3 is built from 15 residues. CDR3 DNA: TGTGCCAGCAGCTTAGATCAGGGGGGCAATCAGCCCCAGCATTTT. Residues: CASSLDQGGNQPQHF.